These 5 T cell receptor beta chains originate from one sample sequenced in a study of blood T cell repertoires in COVID-19. Sequenced by immunoSEQ multiplex PCR; TCRdb stores in-frame clones only, minus some. The table shows about 27,000 clones, with 80% to 90% occurring only once. The specimen was peripheral blood. Receptors were obtained from a woman between 45 and 60 years old with active COVID-19.

This chain joins TRBV9 and TRBJ2-4; 7 positions match TRBD1. The germline V gene encodes CDR1 SGDLS and CDR2 YYNGEE. The CDR3 runs to 14 residues. Trimming at V came to 3 bases and at J to 4 bases, leaving 4 bases not matched to a gene. The CDR3 here is CASSGGTAKNIQYF. The CDR3 coding sequence is TGTGCCAGCAGCGGTGGGACAGCAAAAAACATTCAGTACTTC.

The gene calls are TRBV9 and TRBJ1-6, with TRBD1 as a possible D gene (6 bases). The germline gives CDR1 SGDLS, CDR2 YYNGEE. Trimming removed 4 bases from V and 7 bases from J, with 12 bases in between. The CDR3 is 14 amino acids. CDR3 in DNA: TGTGCCAGCAGCCAGCTGACAGGCAATTCACCCCTCCACTTT. Residues: CASSQLTGNSPLHF.

The chain couples TRBV5-1 to TRBJ1-6; D might be TRBD1 (5 bases). Germline V gives CDR1 SGHRS, CDR2 YFSETQ. V lost 0 bases to trimming and J lost 10 bases, with 14 bases between them. The CDR3 has 15 amino acids. The CDR3 protein is CASSLEGRGYSPLHF. CDR3 DNA sequence: TGCGCCAGCAGCTTGGAAGGGAGGGGATACTCACCCCTCCACTTT. Drawing the rest from reference TRBV5-1 and TRBJ1-6, the complete variable domain is KAGVTQTPRYLIKTRGQQVTLSCSPISGHRSVSWYQQTPGQGLQFLFEYFSETQRNKGNFPGRFSGRQFSNSRSEMNVSTLELGDSALYLCASSLEGRGYSPLHFGNGTRLTVT.

This clone was seen once. V is TRBV7-9 and J is TRBJ2-1; D gene unclear. Germline assignment: CDR1 SEHNR and CDR2 FQNEAQ (reference sequence). With 3 bases removed from V and 4 bases from J, the gap between germline ends came to 4 bases. This CDR3 region has 12 residues. The CDR3 DNA sequence: TGTGCCAGCAGCTTCACTTACAATGAGCAGTTCTTC. Residues: CASSFTYNEQFF.

This chain uses TRBV30 with TRBJ2-7, with 11 bases lining up with TRBD1. This CDR3 region has 16 residues. V lost 2 bases to trimming and J lost 4 bases; unmatched junction nucleotides: 10. CDR1 and CDR2 from the germline V gene are GTSNPN and SVGIG (reference sequence). CDR3 sequence reads: CAWSSPRDRGLYEQYF. Here the CDR3 DNA reads TGTGCCTGGAGTTCCCCCCGGGACAGGGGGTTGTACGAGCAGTACTTC.